The 5 T cell receptor beta chains below were found in one sample sequenced in a study of blood T cell repertoires in COVID-19. Some clones are missing from TCRdb's copy, which holds only in-frame ones; the method was immunoSEQ multiplex PCR. The data contain a few hundred thousand clones, approximately 88% of them singletons. Material for sequencing was PBMCs or T cells enriched from blood (not recorded which). Receptors originate from a man aged 30-40 years who had recovered from COVID-19.

This chain uses TRBV30 with TRBJ1-5, with a weak D call TRBD1 (5 bases). This CDR3 has 13 residues. Germline CDR1 and CDR2: GTSNPN and SVGIG (reference sequence). Trimming took off 2 bases at V and 5 bases at J, with 10 bases between the two ends. CDR3 residues: CAWSSRVDQPQHF. The CDR3 DNA sequence: TGTGCCTGGAGTTCCAGGGTGGATCAGCCCCAGCATTTT.

Remarks on this clone: Other DNA variants within this sample encode the same CDR3. The chain recombines TRBV5-1 with TRBJ2-2; 9 bases fit TRBD1. V shed 4 bases and J 3 bases; nucleotides not matched to a gene: 4. The CDR3 is 15 amino acids. The germline CDR1 and CDR2 sequences are SGHRS and YFSETQ. DNA of the CDR3: TGCGCCAGCAGCCCGACAGGGGGGGACACCGGGGAGCTGTTTTTT. Translating gives CASSPTGGDTGELFF.

The V and J genes are TRBV5-5 and TRBJ2-7; D is undetermined. Germline CDR1 reads SGHKS; CDR2 reads YYEKEE (reference sequence). Between the trimmed V and J ends, which lost 4 bases and 4 bases, there was a span of 9 bases. The CDR3 contains 12 residues. In nucleotides, the CDR3 is TGTGCCAGCAGCCCAGGTCGATACGAGCAGTACTTC. Translating it yields CASSPGRYEQYF.

This sequence joins TRBV21-1 and TRBJ1-2; TRBD1 is taken as the D call from the table, unchecked against the DNA. TRBV21-1 is an annotated pseudogene. The CDR3 runs 16 residues. CDR3 coding DNA: TGTGCCAGCAGCAAAGCCAAGACAGGGGGCTGTTATGGCTACACCTTC. This gives the protein CASSKAKTGGCYGYTF.

This chain uses TRBV24-1 with TRBJ2-5, with 8 bases that match TRBD2. V dropped 5 bases and J dropped 0; count of bases not matched to a gene: 10. Germline CDR1 is KGHDR and CDR2 is SFDVKD. This CDR3 has 17 amino acids. This CDR3 is CATSGEVRGGNQETQYF. The DNA for the CDR3 is TGTGCCACCAGTGGAGAGGTTCGGGGGGGGAACCAAGAGACCCAGTACTTC.